This TCR beta chain comes out of a study of Graves' ophthalmopathy and Graves' hyperthyroidism (dated by TCRdb to the late 2010s). Some background on the complete study: Peripheral blood was collected before any treatment was given, at the time of initial diagnosis. To tell Graves' ophthalmopathy apart from Graves' hyperthyroidism, and to predict which patients would progress to ophthalmopathy, the study relied on TCR beta repertoire signatures. In total, 135 blood samples were TCR-sequenced: 40 to 45 ophthalmopathy, some 72 hyperthyroidism and some 17 hyperthyroidism-to-ophthalmopathy patients. To explore V-J signatures that distinguish ophthalmopathy from hyperthyroidism, a discovery set of 100 patients was enrolled, made up of 43 with ophthalmopathy and some 60 with stable hyperthyroidism. The independent validation cohort included roughly 19 hyperthyroidism patients plus 17 patients who later progressed from hyperthyroidism to ophthalmopathy. In five or six hyperthyroidism patients, T-cell repertoires of thyroid tissue and blood were compared. After sampling, hyperthyroidism patients received methimazole starting at 30 mg daily, and ophthalmopathy patients received high-dose intravenous methylprednisolone. For training and testing, the 110 or so patients in the discovery cohort were randomly divided in a 7:3 ratio. Summary of the overall study and its limitations: Sample size was not statistically predetermined, and group allocation was not concealed from the investigators. In validation, the model predicted ophthalmopathy progression with 70.59% sensitivity and 72.22% specificity; around twelve predicted patients were CT-confirmed with GO in a median of around 6 months. Among expanded thyroid clonotypes with frequency above 0.001, most also showed up in blood, which suggests that blood repertoires may reflect the thyroid immune response. In cross-validation, the 13-signature model distinguished ophthalmopathy from stable hyperthyroidism with nearly 90% sensitivity and around 81% specificity, while in the test set the corresponding values were 80% and 75%.

For repertoire sequencing, the TCR beta CDR3 regions were amplified from RNA transcripts. A first-round RT-PCR used HTBI primers with the Qiagen OneStep RT-PCR kit, followed by a second-round multiplex PCR, size selection and purification. Sequencing of the libraries was carried out on an Illumina HiSeq2000 in paired-end mode with 100 bp reads. In the source study's methods: SOAPnuke was used to process the reads, removing any read that contained adapters or uncalled bases, had a mean Phred below 15, or lacked an exact match to the constant primer or identifier. COPE v1.2.5 was used to merge high-quality paired reads. Each unique nucleotide sequence was defined as a clonotype, and clonotypes were aligned to IMGT TRB V, D and J references with MiTCR v1.1. Analysis was restricted to V-J combinations with a frequency above 0.0001, which covered about 99% of repertoires. For each V-J combination, a TCR clonal expansion and chaos score was defined as the ratio of F50 clonal expansion to chaos observed in the TCRdist matrix. Welch's t-statistics and random forest were used to narrow the features down to 13 V-J combinations, which were then fed into a naive Bayes classifier. The similarity between thyroid and blood repertoires was quantified using the Morisita-Horn index. TCRdb passed the public sequencing reads through fastp at Q25 and MiXCR, retaining productive beta sequences. One record per CDR3 amino acid sequence lists the most common genes and DNA. V and J calls and clone size were set by TCRdb, not the authors. The sample data list 500,000 to 700,000 distinct CDR3 sequences, and 22% of these were observed just once. The ten largest clones take up approximately 7% of the sample.

This clonotype has more than one count but fewer than ten. There is no known antigen for this receptor. Base qualities are not at hand, and no much larger clone is one base apart. The germline V gene gives CDR1 as SQVTM and CDR2 as ANQGSEA. Taken from cysteine to phenylalanine, the CDR3 has 13 residues. Of the read, only the CDR3 DNA is kept; its 39 bases are in frame from base 1. The junction carries 9 bases between V and J, which are trimmed by 3 bases and 2 bases respectively. A patient counted as having stable hyperthyroidism if there was no progression to ophthalmopathy within 18 months of follow-up. The hyperthyroidism patients were 18 to 65 years old and newly diagnosed, with a disease duration of less than 2 months. Anyone with other autoimmune diseases, uncontrolled infections, pregnancy or lactation was excluded from the study. Clinical symptoms, serum thyroxine, TRAb, thyroid ultrasound and orbital computed tomography formed the basis of the diagnosis. PBMCs were isolated from 7.5 to 10 ml of fresh peripheral blood by Ficoll-Paque density gradient centrifugation. Trizol reagent was used to extract the total RNA, and its quality was then checked on an Agilent 2100 Bioanalyzer.

The chain is assembled from TRBV29-1 and TRBJ2-3; the D gene assignment is ambiguous. This TCR was recovered from a woman aged 18-30 years with stable Graves' hyperthyroidism. Some clones in this sample may be carry-over from other donors' samples. Donor details come from another sample of the same person, matched by shared clones. What was sequenced was peripheral blood. The CDR3 region reads CSVDGLVTDTQYF. Here is the DNA: TGCAGCGTTGATGGTTTGGTCACAGATACGCAGTATTTT.